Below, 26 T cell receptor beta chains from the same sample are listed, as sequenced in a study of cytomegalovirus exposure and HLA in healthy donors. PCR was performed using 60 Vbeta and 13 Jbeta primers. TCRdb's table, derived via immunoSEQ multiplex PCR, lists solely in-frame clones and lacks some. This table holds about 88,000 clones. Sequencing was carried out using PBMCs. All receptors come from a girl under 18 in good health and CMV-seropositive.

The CDR3 is CASSLGGLAGELFF. CDR3 bases: TGTGCCAGTAGTTTAGGGGGCCTTGCCGGGGAGCTGTTTTTT. The V and J genes are TRBV19 and TRBJ2-2; TRBD1 agrees at 7 bases. There are 14 residues in the CDR3. V shed 5 bases and J 6 bases; nucleotides not matched to a gene: 6. The V gene's germline CDR1 is LNHDA and CDR2 SQIVND (reference sequence).

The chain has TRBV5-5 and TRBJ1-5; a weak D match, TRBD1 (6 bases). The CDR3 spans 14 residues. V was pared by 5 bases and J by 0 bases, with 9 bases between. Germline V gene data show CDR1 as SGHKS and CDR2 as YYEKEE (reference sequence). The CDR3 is CASRQGNSNQPQHF. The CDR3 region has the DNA TGTGCCAGCAGACAGGGAAATAGCAATCAGCCCCAGCATTTT.

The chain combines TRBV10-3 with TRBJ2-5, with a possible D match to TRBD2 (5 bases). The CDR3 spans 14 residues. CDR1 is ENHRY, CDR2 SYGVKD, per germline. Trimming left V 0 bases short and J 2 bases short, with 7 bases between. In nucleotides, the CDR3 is TGTGCCATCAGTGAGTCGGGAGCTCAAGAGACCCAGTACTTC. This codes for CAISESGAQETQYF.

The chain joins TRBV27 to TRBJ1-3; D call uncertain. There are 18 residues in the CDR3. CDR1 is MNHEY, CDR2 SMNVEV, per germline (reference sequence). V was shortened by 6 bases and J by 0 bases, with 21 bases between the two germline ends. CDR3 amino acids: CASSPTWSDTSSGNTIYF. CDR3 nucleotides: TGTGCCAGCAGCCCGACCTGGTCTGACACGAGCTCTGGAAACACCATATATTTT.

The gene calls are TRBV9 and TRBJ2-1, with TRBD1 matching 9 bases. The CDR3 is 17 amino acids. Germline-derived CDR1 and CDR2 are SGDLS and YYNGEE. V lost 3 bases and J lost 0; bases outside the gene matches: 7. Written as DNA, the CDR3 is TGTGCCAGCAGCGGCCGGTCGGGACAGGGCTCCTACAATGAGCAGTTCTTC. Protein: CASSGRSGQGSYNEQFF.

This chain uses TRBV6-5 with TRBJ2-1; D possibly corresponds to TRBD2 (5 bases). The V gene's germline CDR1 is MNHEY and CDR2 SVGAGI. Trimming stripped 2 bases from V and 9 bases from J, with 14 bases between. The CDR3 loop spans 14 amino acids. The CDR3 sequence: CASSYDRERGEQFF. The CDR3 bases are TGTGCCAGCAGTTACGATAGGGAGCGTGGTGAGCAGTTCTTC.

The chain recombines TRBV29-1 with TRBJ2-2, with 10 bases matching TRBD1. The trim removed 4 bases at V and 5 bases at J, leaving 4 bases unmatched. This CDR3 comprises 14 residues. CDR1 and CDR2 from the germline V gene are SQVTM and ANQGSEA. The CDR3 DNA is TGCAGCGTTGTCGGACAGGGGGGTACCGGGGAGCTGTTTTTT. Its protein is CSVVGQGGTGELFF.

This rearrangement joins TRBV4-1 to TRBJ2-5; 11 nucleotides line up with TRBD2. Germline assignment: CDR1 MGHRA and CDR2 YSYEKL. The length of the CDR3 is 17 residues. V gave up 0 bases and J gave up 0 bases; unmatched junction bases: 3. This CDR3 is CASSQDSGGEYQETQYF. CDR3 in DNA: TGCGCCAGCAGCCAAGATAGCGGGGGGGAGTACCAAGAGACCCAGTACTTC.

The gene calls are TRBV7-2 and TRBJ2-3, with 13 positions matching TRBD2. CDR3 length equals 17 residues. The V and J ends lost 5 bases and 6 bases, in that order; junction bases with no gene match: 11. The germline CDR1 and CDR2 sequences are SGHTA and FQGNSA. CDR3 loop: CASSMRLAGGGRDTQYF. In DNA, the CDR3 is TGTGCCAGCAGCATGAGACTAGCGGGGGGAGGTCGTGATACGCAGTATTTT.

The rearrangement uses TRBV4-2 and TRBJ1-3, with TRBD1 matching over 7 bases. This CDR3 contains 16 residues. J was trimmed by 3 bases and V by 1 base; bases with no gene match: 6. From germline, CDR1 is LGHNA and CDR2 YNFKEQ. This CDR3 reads CASSQVLTGSGNTIYF. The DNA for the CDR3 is TGTGCCAGCAGCCAAGTTCTGACAGGGAGTGGAAACACCATATATTTT.

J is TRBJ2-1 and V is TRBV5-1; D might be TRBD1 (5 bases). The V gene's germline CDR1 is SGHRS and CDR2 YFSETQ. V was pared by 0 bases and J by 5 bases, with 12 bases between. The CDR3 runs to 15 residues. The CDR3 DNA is TGCGCCAGCAGCTTGGATTGGACATCCCACAATGAGCAGTTCTTC. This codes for CASSLDWTSHNEQFF.

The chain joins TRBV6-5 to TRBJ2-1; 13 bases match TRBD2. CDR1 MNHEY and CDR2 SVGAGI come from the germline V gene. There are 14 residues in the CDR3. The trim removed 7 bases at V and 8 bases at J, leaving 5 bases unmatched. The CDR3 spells CASTPGLAGYEQFF. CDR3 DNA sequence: TGTGCCAGCACCCCGGGACTAGCGGGGTATGAGCAGTTCTTC.

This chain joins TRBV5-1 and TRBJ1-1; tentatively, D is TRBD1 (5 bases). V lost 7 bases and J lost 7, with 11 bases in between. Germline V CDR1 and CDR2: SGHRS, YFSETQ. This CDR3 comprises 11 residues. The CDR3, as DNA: TGCGCCAGCCGACAGTCGAATGAAGCTTTCTTT. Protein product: CASRQSNEAFF. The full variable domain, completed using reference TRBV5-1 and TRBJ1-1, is KAGVTQTPRYLIKTRGQQVTLSCSPISGHRSVSWYQQTPGQGLQFLFEYFSETQRNKGNFPGRFSGRQFSNSRSEMNVSTLELGDSALYLCASRQSNEAFFGQGTRLTVV.

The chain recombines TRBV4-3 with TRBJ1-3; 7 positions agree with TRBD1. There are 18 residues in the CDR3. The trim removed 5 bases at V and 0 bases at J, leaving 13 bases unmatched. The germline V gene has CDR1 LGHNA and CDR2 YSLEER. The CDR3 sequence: CASSKVTTGADSGNTIYF. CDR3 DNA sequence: TGCGCCAGCAGCAAAGTAACCACAGGGGCAGACTCTGGAAACACCATATATTTT.

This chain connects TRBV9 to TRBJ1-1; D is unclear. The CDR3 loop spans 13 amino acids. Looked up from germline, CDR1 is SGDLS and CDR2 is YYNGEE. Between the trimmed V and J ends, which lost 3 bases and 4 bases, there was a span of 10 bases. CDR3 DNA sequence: TGTGCCAGCAGCGGGAGGACTGTCACTGAAGCTTTCTTT. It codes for CASSGRTVTEAFF.

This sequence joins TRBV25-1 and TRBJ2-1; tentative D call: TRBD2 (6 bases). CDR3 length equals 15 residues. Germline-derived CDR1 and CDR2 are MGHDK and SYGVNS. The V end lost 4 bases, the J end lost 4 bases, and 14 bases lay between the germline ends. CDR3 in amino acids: CASSGGGEVYNEQFF. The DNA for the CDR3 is TGTGCCAGCAGTGGTGGCGGGGAGGTATACAATGAGCAGTTCTTC.

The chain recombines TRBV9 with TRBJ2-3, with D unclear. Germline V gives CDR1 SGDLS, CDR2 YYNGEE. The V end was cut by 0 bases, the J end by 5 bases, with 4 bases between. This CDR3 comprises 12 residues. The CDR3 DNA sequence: TGTGCCAGCAGCGTAGCGGGAGATACGCAGTATTTT. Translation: CASSVAGDTQYF.

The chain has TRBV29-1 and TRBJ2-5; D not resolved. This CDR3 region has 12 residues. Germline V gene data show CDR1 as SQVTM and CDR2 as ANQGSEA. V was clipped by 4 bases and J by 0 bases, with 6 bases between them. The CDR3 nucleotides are TGCAGCGTTGCAGTGAACCAAGAGACCCAGTACTTC. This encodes CSVAVNQETQYF.

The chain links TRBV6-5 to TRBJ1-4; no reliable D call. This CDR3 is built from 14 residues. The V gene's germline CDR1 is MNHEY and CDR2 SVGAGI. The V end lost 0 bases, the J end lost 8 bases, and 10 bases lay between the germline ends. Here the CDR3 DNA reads TGTGCCAGCAGTTACTCGGGCCCAGGAGAAAAACTGTTTTTT. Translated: CASSYSGPGEKLFF.

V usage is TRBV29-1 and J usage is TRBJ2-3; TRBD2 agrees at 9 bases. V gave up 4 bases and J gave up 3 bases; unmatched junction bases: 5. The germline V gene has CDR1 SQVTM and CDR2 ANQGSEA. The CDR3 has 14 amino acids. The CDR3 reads CSVARSGGTDTQYF. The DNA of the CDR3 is TGCAGCGTTGCCCGTAGCGGGGGTACAGATACGCAGTATTTT.

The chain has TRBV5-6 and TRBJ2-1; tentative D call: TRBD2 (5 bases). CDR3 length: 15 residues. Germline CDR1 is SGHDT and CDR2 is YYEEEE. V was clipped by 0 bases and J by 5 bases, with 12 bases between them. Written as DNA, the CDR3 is TGTGCCAGCAGCTTGGCGGGGAGCAAAGACAATGAGCAGTTCTTC. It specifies CASSLAGSKDNEQFF.

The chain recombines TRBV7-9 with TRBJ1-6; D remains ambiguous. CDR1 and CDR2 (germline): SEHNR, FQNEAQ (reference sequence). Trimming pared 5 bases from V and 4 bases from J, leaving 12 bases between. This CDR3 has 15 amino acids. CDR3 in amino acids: CASSDPTVYNSPLHF. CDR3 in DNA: TGTGCCAGCAGCGACCCCACAGTTTATAATTCACCCCTCCACTTT.

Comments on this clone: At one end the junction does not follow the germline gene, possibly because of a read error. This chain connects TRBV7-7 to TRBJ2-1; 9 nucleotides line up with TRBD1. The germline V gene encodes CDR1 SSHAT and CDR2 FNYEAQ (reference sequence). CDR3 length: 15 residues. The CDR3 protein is CASSLGTGGMGEQFF. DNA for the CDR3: TGTGCTAGCAGCTTAGGCACAGGGGGCATGGGTGAGCAGTTCTTC.

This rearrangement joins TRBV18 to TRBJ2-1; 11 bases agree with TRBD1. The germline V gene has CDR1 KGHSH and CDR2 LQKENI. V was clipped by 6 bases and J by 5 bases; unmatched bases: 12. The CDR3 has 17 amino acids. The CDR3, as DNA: TGTGCCAGCTCTCAGTCCGGACAGGGGGCAACCGACAATGAGCAGTTCTTC. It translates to CASSQSGQGATDNEQFF.

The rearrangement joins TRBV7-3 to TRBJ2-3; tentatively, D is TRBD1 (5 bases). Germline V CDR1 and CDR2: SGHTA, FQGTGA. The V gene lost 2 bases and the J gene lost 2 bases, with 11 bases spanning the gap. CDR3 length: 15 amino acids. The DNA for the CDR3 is TGTGCCAGCAGCTTACAGGGTTTTGACACAGATACGCAGTATTTT. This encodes CASSLQGFDTDTQYF. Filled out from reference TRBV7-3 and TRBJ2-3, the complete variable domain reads GAGVSQTPSNKVTEKGKYVELRCDPISGHTALYWYRQSLGQGPEFLIYFQGTGAADDSGLPNDRFFAVRPEGSVSTLKIQRTERGDSAVYLCASSLQGFDTDTQYFGPGTRLTVL.

The CDR3 DNA sequence: TGTGCCAGCAGTGACTCGACAACCGGGGAGCTGTTTTTT. Its protein product is CASSDSTTGELFF. The V and J genes are TRBV6-4 and TRBJ2-2; unclear D gene. The CDR3 has 13 residues. Trimming took off 0 bases at V and 5 bases at J, with 4 bases between the two ends. Germline values: CDR1 MRHNA, CDR2 SNTAGT.